The present T cell receptor beta chain was sequenced within a study of T cells in women clearing cervical HPV infection. The CDR3 runs 13 residues. After removal of 10 bases from V and 8 bases from J, the junction contained 10 bases not matched to a gene. In germline, CDR1 is SGHVS, CDR2 FNYEAQ. The table came from immunoSEQ multiplex PCR; TCRdb's copy has only in-frame clones and leaves some out. The sample includes 40,000 or so clones. Of note for this clone: The missing CDR3 end, 3 residues past where the read stops, is filled in from the germline J gene.

The chain carries TRBV7-6 and TRBJ1-5; TRBD1 aligns across 8 bases. What was sequenced was blood buffy coat. The clonotype originates from a woman aged 18 to 75 with a cervical HPV16 infection that either progressed to CIN3+ or cleared (not recorded which). The CDR3 protein is CAKGQVWGEPQHF. The CDR3 bases that were read are TGTGCCAAGGGACAGGTTTGGGGGGAGCCC.